The 21 T cell receptor beta chains listed next were all sequenced from one sample in a study of memory CD4+ T cells and cytomegalovirus serostatus. The sort gate was single viable CD3+CD4+CD8-CD45RO+ cells for memory CD4+ T cells. The protocol was immunoSEQ multiplex PCR, while the TCRdb copy is restricted to in-frame clones and leaves out a portion. The sample lists roughly 84,000 clones, around 80% seen once, with around 0.75% in the top ten. The material sequenced was memory CD4+ T cells from blood. These receptors were taken from an adult in good health and CMV-seronegative.

V and J are TRBV6-6 and TRBJ1-3; TRBD1 agrees at 7 bases. V shed 6 bases and J 0 bases; nucleotides not matched to a gene: 5. Germline V gene sequence: CDR1 MNHNY, CDR2 SVGAGI (reference sequence). This CDR3 is 15 amino acids long. This CDR3 reads CASRSQGSSGNTIYF. The CDR3 coding sequence is TGTGCCAGCAGATCACAGGGGAGCTCTGGAAACACCATATATTTT.

This sequence joins TRBV21-1 and TRBJ1-4. TRBV21-1 is described as a pseudogene. The CDR3 is made up of 18 amino acids. The CDR3 reads CASSSPDGLIATNEKLFF. The CDR3 bases are TGTGCCAGCAGCAGCCCGGACGGGTTAATTGCAACTAATGAAAAACTGTTTTTT.

The chain carries TRBV30 and TRBJ2-3; 9 bases map to TRBD2. With 0 bases clipped from V and 6 bases from J, the junction kept 7 bases outside the gene matches. The CDR3 length is 15 residues. From germline, CDR1 is GTSNPN and CDR2 SVGIG (reference sequence). Here the CDR3 DNA reads TGTGCCTGGAGTGTTCCTGCGGGGGGGCCCGATACGCAGTATTTT. This sequence encodes CAWSVPAGGPDTQYF.

The CDR3 DNA is TGTGCCAGCAGTGAGGCCGGGGACAATGAGCAGTTCTTC. Residues: CASSEAGDNEQFF. The chain employs TRBV6-5 and TRBJ2-1; D might be TRBD2 (5 bases). The CDR3 spans 13 residues. Germline V gene sequence: CDR1 MNHEY, CDR2 SVGAGI. V lost 5 bases, J lost 5 bases, and 10 bases lay in between.

The V and J genes are TRBV19 and TRBJ2-5; 13 nucleotides match TRBD2. Germline assignment: CDR1 LNHDA and CDR2 SQIVND (reference sequence). Trimming removed 6 bases from V and 3 bases from J; junction bases left unmatched: 10. This CDR3 region has 17 residues. The CDR3 region is CASSLGLAGEFEETQYF. In nucleotides, the CDR3 is TGTGCCAGTAGCTTAGGACTAGCGGGGGAGTTCGAAGAGACCCAGTACTTC. Full variable domain (rest looked up from reference TRBV19 and TRBJ2-5): DGGITQSPKYLFRKEGQNVTLSCEQNLNHDAMYWYRQDPGQGLRLIYYSQIVNDFQKGDIAEGYSVSREKKESFPLTVTSAQKNPTAFYLCASSLGLAGEFEETQYFGPGTRLLVL.

V and J are TRBV6-1 and TRBJ1-3, with TRBD1 matching over 8 bases. The junction had 6 bases not matched to a gene; V was cut back by 4 bases and J by 4 bases. Germline CDR1 and CDR2: MNHNS and SASEGT. This CDR3 is 15 amino acids long. This chain's CDR3 is CASSGQGLPGNTIYF. The CDR3 nucleotides are TGTGCCAGCAGTGGACAGGGGCTGCCCGGAAACACCATATATTTT.

A note on this clone: Because the CDR3's place on the DNA is in doubt, the DNA is left out and the CDR3 is given as listed by TCRdb. CDR3 sequence: CASSYVGQGANTF. The chain is built from TRBV6-6 and TRBJ1-2; the D call of TRBD1 is as the table states it, not checked on the DNA. The CDR3 is 13 amino acids long, termini counted. Germline V gives CDR1 MNHNY, CDR2 SVGAGI (reference sequence).

The CDR3 DNA reads as TGTGCCAGCAGGGAGGGGCCCCATGTACTCCTCCACTTT. It yields the protein CASREGPHVLLHF. The genes are TRBV6-6 and TRBJ1-6, with D possibly TRBD1 on 5 matching bases. CDR1 and CDR2 (germline): MNHNY, SVGAGI (reference sequence). The CDR3 extends over 13 amino acids. Trimming took 6 bases from V and 15 from J, leaving 18 bases between them.

The gene calls are TRBV5-4 and TRBJ1-4, with D possibly matching TRBD1 (6 bases). The germline V gene has CDR1 SGHNT and CDR2 YYREEE (reference sequence). The CDR3 is 16 residues long. With 4 bases removed from V and 5 bases from J, the gap between germline ends came to 18 bases. The CDR3 bases are TGTGCCAGCAGCCCTGGCGTGGGGGGCGTGAATGAAAAACTGTTTTTT. This codes for CASSPGVGGVNEKLFF. Full variable domain (remainder filled in from reference TRBV5-4 and TRBJ1-4): ETGVTQSPTHLIKTRGQQVTLRCSSQSGHNTVSWYQQALGQGPQFIFQYYREEENGRGNFPPRFSGLQFPNYSSELNVNALELDDSALYLCASSPGVGGVNEKLFFGSGTQLSVL.

The rearrangement uses TRBV4-1 and TRBJ1-6, with 8 bases that match TRBD1. Looked up from germline, CDR1 is MGHRA and CDR2 is YSYEKL. The CDR3 length is 16 residues. Germline trimming cut 1 base from V and 10 bases from J; bases unmatched to any gene: 9. CDR3 DNA: TGCGCCAGCAGCCAAGGCTCGGACAGGGTGAAGTCACCCCTCCACTTT. Protein product: CASSQGSDRVKSPLHF.

The chain couples TRBV7-2 to TRBJ1-5; 7 bases are a match to TRBD1. Germline lookup yields CDR1 SGHTA and CDR2 FQGNSA. This CDR3 has 16 amino acids. With V trimmed by 1 base and J by 2 bases, 5 bases remained unmatched. The CDR3 sequence is CASSLGPGTGNQPQHF. The CDR3 DNA follows: TGTGCCAGCAGCTTAGGGCCCGGGACAGGCAATCAGCCCCAGCATTTT.

The chain is built from TRBV10-3 and TRBJ2-4; D may be TRBD1 (6 bases). The CDR3 covers 15 residues. Germline V gene lookup returns CDR1 ENHRY and CDR2 SYGVKD. V gave up 0 bases and J gave up 11 bases, with 17 bases separating them. The CDR3 nucleotides read TGTGCCATCAGTGAGTCGATTCCAGGGGTTGGGGTTCAGTACTTC. This sequence encodes CAISESIPGVGVQYF.

The rearrangement links TRBV5-6 to TRBJ1-5, with a tentative D call TRBD1 (6 bases). Germline CDR1 and CDR2: SGHDT and YYEEEE. The CDR3 extends over 15 amino acids. Trimming removed 2 bases from V and 7 bases from J, with 16 bases in between. The CDR3 protein is CASSLWGGLNQPQHF. The CDR3 DNA follows: TGTGCCAGCAGCTTATGGGGGGGCCTCAACCAGCCCCAGCATTTT.

The gene calls are TRBV30 and TRBJ1-5; D not certain. Germline V gene data show CDR1 as GTSNPN and CDR2 as SVGIG (reference sequence). Trimming took off 3 bases at V and 2 bases at J, with 8 bases between the two ends. The CDR3 is made up of 13 amino acids. The CDR3 region is CAWSDTGNQPQHF. CDR3 DNA: TGTGCCTGGAGCGATACGGGCAATCAGCCCCAGCATTTT.

This clone was counted between two and nine times. The chain recombines TRBV2 with TRBJ2-7; no clear D gene. Germline V lookup: CDR1 SNHLY, CDR2 FYNNEI. The CDR3 is 14 residues long. Trimming removed 7 bases at V and 0 bases at J, with 13 bases between. DNA for the CDR3: TGTGCCAGCAACCTCCAAGCTAGCTCCTACGAGCAGTACTTC. The encoded protein is CASNLQASSYEQYF.

This rearrangement joins TRBV28 to TRBJ2-3; 9 nucleotides agree with TRBD2. CDR3 size: 15 residues. CDR1 MDHEN and CDR2 SYDVKM come from the germline V gene. V lost 3 bases, J lost 4 bases, and 5 bases stayed unmatched. CDR3: CASSFQRGAADTQYF. The CDR3 DNA reads TGTGCCAGCAGTTTCCAGCGGGGGGCGGCAGATACGCAGTATTTT.

There are a few counts of this clone. The junction does not match germline at one end; this may be a read error. J is TRBJ1-4 and V is TRBV5-1, with D possibly matching TRBD1 (5 bases). Germline CDR1 SGHRS, CDR2 YFSETQ. The CDR3 loop spans 13 amino acids. The CDR3 region has the DNA TGCGCCAGCAGTTTGGACGGGGGGACTGAACTGTTTTTT. This translates into CASSLDGGTELFF.

The rearrangement links TRBV30 to TRBJ1-5; D unclear. CDR3 length: 14 amino acids. CDR1 and CDR2 (germline): GTSNPN, SVGIG (reference sequence). With 5 bases removed from V and 4 bases from J, the gap between germline ends came to 15 bases. In DNA, the CDR3 is TGTGCCTGGGGTGCCGCTTTAGCAAATCAGCCCCAGCATTTT. This codes for CAWGAALANQPQHF.

The J gene is TRBJ2-7, the V gene TRBV18; weak D call: TRBD2 (5 bases). The length of the CDR3 is 15 residues. Germline V gene data show CDR1 as KGHSH and CDR2 as LQKENI. The V gene lost 0 bases and the J gene lost 5 bases, with 14 bases spanning the gap. CDR3 sequence reads: CASSPPSRRQNEQYF. Here the CDR3 DNA reads TGTGCCAGCTCACCACCATCTAGGAGGCAAAACGAGCAGTACTTC.

The gene calls are TRBV18 and TRBJ1-1; the match to TRBD1 covers 11 bases. V was clipped by 6 bases and J by 0 bases; unmatched bases: 6. The CDR3 spans 16 residues. Germline CDR1 KGHSH, CDR2 LQKENI. The CDR3 region is CASSLGQGALNTEAFF. CDR3 DNA sequence: TGTGCCAGCTCCCTCGGACAGGGGGCGTTGAACACTGAAGCTTTCTTT.

This clone was seen just once. The chain joins TRBV7-9 to TRBJ2-7, with D unclear. From germline, CDR1 is SEHNR and CDR2 FQNEAQ (reference sequence). The CDR3 length is 13 residues. Trimming pared 3 bases from V and 7 bases from J, leaving 13 bases between. Here the CDR3 reads CASSFNHGREQYF. The CDR3 DNA reads TGTGCCAGCAGCTTTAACCACGGCCGGGAGCAGTACTTC.